This is a list of T cell receptor beta chains from one sample in a study of blood T cells in healthy people across ages. Via MiXCR, TCRdb re-called the 5' RACE reads, giving one row per CDR3 protein. Here the sample spans about a million distinct CDR3 sequences, around two fifths being singletons. Source material: blood. These receptors came from a man aged 18 to 30 in good health. Each CDR3 is given with its conserved first and last residue. D genes are given only for firm matches. A clone size is listed for some rows: how often the clone was seen (once, few, many), or a class if it is expanded.

j_call,clone_size,v_call,d_call,cdr3_aa,cdr3_nt
TRBJ2-1,many,TRBV4-1,TRBD2,CASSQELAGGYNEQFF,TGTGCCAGCAGCCAAGAGTTGGCGGGGGGTTACAATGAGCAGTTCTTC
TRBJ1-1,once,TRBV25-1,TRBD1,CACSDPRTGAQAFF,TGTGCCTGCAGTGACCCCAGGACAGGCGCTCAAGCTTTCTTT
TRBJ2-5,few,TRBV7-9,.,CASSFMGPRKETQYF,TGTGCCAGCAGCTTTATGGGACCGAGGAAGGAGACCCAGTACTTC
TRBJ1-2,.,TRBV20-1,.,CSARDRSSHGYTF,TGCAGTGCTAGAGATCGATCTAGTCATGGCTACACCTTC
TRBJ1-5,few,TRBV29-1,TRBD1,CSVGTGKGQPQHF,TGCAGCGTCGGGACAGGGAAAGGGCAGCCCCAGCATTTT
TRBJ2-2,.,TRBV20-1,.,CSATRAGTGELFF,TGCAGTGCTACTAGGGCCGGTACCGGGGAGCTGTTTTTT
TRBJ2-3,.,TRBV13,.,CASSPPRGRTDTQYF,TGTGCCAGCAGCCCCCCCCGGGGGCGCACAGATACGCAGTATTTT
TRBJ1-4,.,TRBV9,.,CASSARGGGDHEKLFF,TGTGCCAGCAGCGCCCGGGGAGGGGGAGACCATGAAAAACTGTTTTTT
TRBJ1-1,.,TRBV28,.,CASTGGGPTEAFF,TGTGCCAGCACCGGAGGGGGGCCGACTGAAGCTTTCTTT
TRBJ2-7,.,TRBV10-3,.,CAISEGTPTSYEQYF,TGTGCCATCAGTGAGGGCACCCCAACATCCTACGAGCAGTACTTC
TRBJ1-1,few,TRBV12-3/TRBV12-4,.,CASSLGTAVANTEAFF,TGTGCCAGCAGTTTAGGGACAGCTGTGGCTAACACTGAAGCTTTCTTT
TRBJ2-7,few,TRBV4-2,.,CASSPTDRNEQYF,TGTGCCAGCAGCCCCACTGACCGAAATGAGCAGTACTTC
TRBJ2-5,.,TRBV12-3/TRBV12-4,TRBD2,CASRGQKGLAGGNEQYF,TGTGCCAGCAGGGGGCAGAAGGGACTAGCGGGGGGAAATGAGCAGTACTTC
TRBJ1-2,.,TRBV6-5,.,CASSYLGPSVSYTF,TGTGCCAGCAGTTACTTAGGTCCCTCAGTGAGCTACACCTTC
TRBJ1-6,once,TRBV4-3,.,CASSQSPDKQNSPLHF,TGCGCCAGCAGCCAATCCCCGGACAAGCAGAATTCACCCCTCCACTTT
TRBJ1-2,.,TRBV2,TRBD1,CASSVLEGAYGYTF,TGTGCCAGCAGTGTTTTGGAGGGGGCGTATGGCTACACCTTC
TRBJ1-2,.,TRBV10-1,.,CASSDSGTEAHNYGYTF,TGCGCCAGCAGCGATTCCGGGACGGAGGCACATAACTATGGCTACACCTTC
TRBJ1-6,.,TRBV12-3/TRBV12-4,.,CASSSGAPLHF,TGTGCCAGCAGTTCCGGGGCTCCCCTCCACTTT
TRBJ1-2,few,TRBV6-5,.,CASGADYGYTF,TGTGCCAGCGGGGCGGACTATGGCTACACCTTC
TRBJ1-6,few,TRBV7-2,TRBD1,CASSLVRGQDSPLHF,TGTGCCAGCAGTCTAGTCAGGGGACAGGATTCACCCCTCCACTTT
TRBJ2-7,.,TRBV11-2,.,CASSKLGASLANEQYF,TGTGCCAGCAGCAAACTGGGGGCTAGCCTCGCCAATGAGCAGTACTTC
TRBJ1-2,.,TRBV6-1,.,CASTFGNYGYTF,TGTGCCAGCACCTTTGGGAACTATGGCTACACCTTC
TRBJ2-2,.,TRBV2,TRBD2,CASSSLGGTLSGELFF,TGTGCCAGCAGTTCCCTCGGGGGGACCCTATCCGGGGAGCTGTTTTTT
TRBJ2-3,.,TRBV12-3/TRBV12-4,.,CASSRHREGGTDTQYF,TGTGCCAGCAGTCGCCACAGGGAGGGAGGCACAGATACGCAGTATTTT
TRBJ2-1,few,TRBV4-3,TRBD2,CASSQETQRGTSYNEQFF,TGCGCCAGCAGCCAAGAGACTCAGCGGGGGACCTCCTACAATGAGCAGTTCTTC
TRBJ1-2,many,TRBV12-3/TRBV12-4,.,CASSSRVNYGYTF,TGTGCCAGCAGTTCCAGGGTTAACTATGGCTACACCTTC
TRBJ2-3,few,TRBV10-3,.,CAISESVVPMSTDTQYF,TGTGCCATCAGTGAGTCGGTGGTACCCATGAGCACAGATACGCAGTATTTT
TRBJ1-5,.,TRBV6-6,.,CASSLVLVQPQHF,TGTGCCAGCAGTCTCGTCCTAGTTCAGCCCCAGCATTTT
TRBJ1-2,few,TRBV20-1,.,CSARSQDGYTF,TGCAGTGCTAGAAGTCAGGACGGCTACACCTTC
TRBJ2-7,.,TRBV7-2,.,CASSLSTRGIYEQYF,TGTGCCAGCAGCTTATCGACTAGGGGAATCTACGAGCAGTACTTC
TRBJ1-2,.,TRBV28,.,CASQAEYGYTF,TGTGCCAGCCAAGCAGAGTATGGCTACACCTTC
TRBJ1-5,.,TRBV19,.,CASSILPIKQPQHF,TGTGCCAGTAGTATTCTGCCGATCAAGCAGCCCCAGCATTTT
TRBJ2-2,.,TRBV5-1,.,CASSLAQTTGELFF,TGCGCCAGCAGCTTGGCACAGACCACCGGGGAGCTGTTTTTT
TRBJ2-1,few,TRBV9,TRBD2,CASSVEEGGGPLNIDEQFF,TGTGCCAGCAGCGTAGAAGAAGGCGGGGGGCCCCTGAATATCGATGAGCAGTTCTTC
TRBJ1-2,.,TRBV10-3,TRBD1,CTISTGGLSVGGYTF,TGTACCATATCGACAGGGGGCTTGTCGGTAGGTGGCTACACCTTC
TRBJ1-4,few,TRBV5-6,.,CASSFLGTVDEKLFF,TGTGCCAGCAGCTTTCTCGGGACGGTCGATGAAAAACTGTTTTTT
TRBJ1-6,.,TRBV25-1,.,CASSEYGSYNSPLHF,TGTGCCAGCAGTGAATATGGTTCCTATAATTCACCCCTCCACTTT
TRBJ2-1,few,TRBV2,TRBD2,CASSVSGGNNEQFF,TGTGCCAGCAGTGTTAGCGGGGGCAACAATGAGCAGTTCTTC
TRBJ1-5,few,TRBV3-1,.,CASSPKGGGLQPQHF,TGTGCCAGCAGCCCGAAAGGGGGAGGACTGCAGCCCCAGCATTTT
TRBJ2-5,once,TRBV20-1,.,CSAGREETQYF,TGCAGTGCTGGCAGGGAAGAGACCCAGTACTTC
TRBJ2-2,once,TRBV20-1,TRBD2,CSAPMAGANTGELFF,TGCAGTGCTCCTATGGCGGGAGCGAACACCGGGGAGCTGTTTTTT
TRBJ1-5,.,TRBV4-1,.,CVSSQVRGREGNQPQHF,TGCGTCAGCAGCCAAGTGAGAGGACGCGAAGGGAATCAGCCCCAGCATTTT
TRBJ1-1,once,TRBV19,TRBD1,CASSIAGRGDTEAFF,TGTGCCAGTAGTATAGCGGGCAGGGGGGACACTGAAGCTTTCTTT
TRBJ1-2,.,TRBV9,.,CASSGTGLPLLNYGYTF,TGTGCCAGCAGCGGAACCGGACTCCCTCTTCTTAACTATGGCTACACCTTC
TRBJ2-3,.,TRBV10-3,TRBD1,CAVSDGTGRDTQYF,TGTGCCGTCAGTGATGGGACAGGAAGAGATACGCAGTATTTT
TRBJ2-4,.,TRBV29-1,TRBD1,CSVEVTGGHIQYF,TGCAGCGTTGAAGTAACAGGGGGGCACATTCAGTACTTC
TRBJ2-7,.,TRBV28,.,CASSDEEQYF,TGTGCCAGCAGTGATGAGGAGCAGTACTTC
TRBJ2-7,few,TRBV20-1,.,CSARGYRSYNEQYF,TGCAGTGCTAGAGGATACCGCTCCTACAATGAGCAGTACTTC
TRBJ2-3,.,TRBV27,TRBD1,CASSFGQAISTDTQYF,TGTGCCAGCAGTTTCGGACAGGCGATTAGCACAGATACGCAGTATTTT
TRBJ1-1,.,TRBV27,TRBD1,CASSSGGGTLNTEAFF,TGTGCCAGCAGTTCGGGAGGGGGCACCTTGAACACTGAAGCTTTCTTT
TRBJ2-7,.,TRBV7-9,.,CASSRGNRIDEQYF,TGTGCCAGCAGCAGAGGGAACAGAATCGACGAGCAGTACTTC
TRBJ2-4,few,TRBV6-5,TRBD2,CASSGTSGGPRNIQYF,TGTGCCAGCAGCGGGACTAGCGGGGGCCCCAGGAACATTCAGTACTTC
TRBJ2-3,.,TRBV11-2,TRBD2,CASSGVAGALTDTQYF,TGTGCCAGCAGCGGAGTAGCGGGGGCCCTCACAGATACGCAGTATTTT
TRBJ2-1,.,TRBV20-1,TRBD2,CSAPSLAGGANEQFF,TGCAGTGCCCCCTCCCTAGCGGGGGGAGCAAATGAGCAGTTCTTC
TRBJ2-5,.,TRBV20-1,.,CSADDHRDQETQYF,TGCAGTGCGGACGACCACCGGGACCAAGAGACCCAGTACTTC
TRBJ2-7,.,TRBV6-6,.,CASSLTPLASSYEQYF,TGTGCCAGCAGTTTAACCCCATTGGCTAGCTCCTACGAGCAGTACTTC
TRBJ1-2,.,TRBV9,.,CASSVEDSYYGYTF,TGTGCCAGCAGCGTCGAAGACAGCTACTATGGCTACACCTTC
TRBJ1-2,.,TRBV12-3/TRBV12-4,.,CASSSPAIYGYTF,TGTGCCAGCAGTTCCCCGGCCATCTATGGCTACACCTTC
TRBJ1-1,.,TRBV2,.,CASKGLRNTEAFF,TGTGCCAGTAAGGGATTACGGAACACTGAAGCTTTCTTT
TRBJ1-3,.,TRBV5-1,.,CASSLEQTGSGNTIYF,TGCGCCAGCAGCTTGGAACAGACCGGGAGTGGAAACACCATATATTTT